This T cell receptor beta chain originates from a study of blood T cell repertoires in COVID-19. Generated by immunoSEQ multiplex PCR, the TCRdb table keeps only in-frame clones and is missing some. The table has under 70,000 clones, around 80% seen once. V was trimmed by 3 bases and J by 7 bases, leaving 10 bases between them. This CDR3 is built from 13 residues. Per germline, CDR1 SEHNR and CDR2 FQNEAQ (reference sequence). The receptor was isolated from a woman aged 80 or over with active or convalescent COVID-19. The specimen was peripheral blood. The gene calls are TRBV7-9 and TRBJ1-3, with D unresolved. CDR3 sequence reads: CASSLQVMNTIYF. For the CDR3, the DNA is TGTGCCAGCAGCTTGCAGGTTATGAACACCATATATTTT.